The 13 T cell receptor beta chains below were found in one sample sequenced in a study of blood T cell repertoires in COVID-19. TCRdb's copy holds only in-frame clones and misses some; the assay was immunoSEQ multiplex PCR. This sample has 94,000 or so clones, with more than 75% found just once. The sequenced sample was peripheral blood. Receptors were obtained from a woman aged 80 or over with active COVID-19.

This rearrangement joins TRBV5-1 to TRBJ2-5; 7 nucleotides agree with TRBD2. This CDR3 comprises 15 residues. Losses at the gene ends were 3 bases for V and 6 bases for J; bases not matched to a gene: 11. Germline lookup yields CDR1 SGHRS and CDR2 YFSETQ. The CDR3 loop reads CASSSNGLVEKTQYF. DNA of the CDR3: TGCGCCAGCAGCTCCAACGGACTAGTCGAGAAGACCCAGTACTTC.

V is TRBV27 and J is TRBJ1-5, with 7 bases identical to TRBD1. The CDR3 spans 15 residues. CDR1 and CDR2 (germline): MNHEY, SMNVEV (reference sequence). Losses at the gene ends were 3 bases for V and 4 bases for J; bases not matched to a gene: 6. The CDR3 loop reads CASSFRGQTNQPQHF. The CDR3 bases are TGTGCCAGCAGTTTCCGGGGACAGACTAATCAGCCCCAGCATTTT.

The chain has TRBV9 and TRBJ2-7; 10 bases map to TRBD1. The germline V gene encodes CDR1 SGDLS and CDR2 YYNGEE. This CDR3 spans 15 amino acids. Trimming took 0 bases from V and 7 from J; bases not matched to a gene: 7. The DNA of the CDR3 is TGTGCCAGCAGCGTAGTCGGGACAGGGGTTGGTGAGCAGTACTTC. It codes for CASSVVGTGVGEQYF.

J is TRBJ2-7 and V is TRBV7-2; tentatively, D is TRBD1 (6 bases). The V and J ends lost 7 bases and 12 bases respectively, with 19 bases between them. Germline CDR1 is SGHTA and CDR2 is FQGNSA. The CDR3 is 12 residues long. For the CDR3, the DNA is TGTGCCAGCAACCATGAAGGACAGAATATGTACTTC. This translates into CASNHEGQNMYF.

This clone appeared a single time. The J gene is TRBJ1-4, the V gene TRBV9; perhaps TRBD1 as D (6 bases). The CDR3 totals 16 residues. Trimming left V 0 bases short and J 6 bases short, with 15 bases between. Germline V gene sequence: CDR1 SGDLS, CDR2 YYNGEE. The CDR3 DNA reads TGTGCCAGCAGCGTAGGAGAGCTGGGGGCGCATGAAAAACTGTTTTTT. Translated: CASSVGELGAHEKLFF.

The chain carries TRBV4-2 and TRBJ2-7; 8 bases line up with TRBD2. This CDR3 region has 18 residues. V gave up 6 bases and J gave up 7 bases; unmatched junction bases: 23. In germline, CDR1 is LGHNA, CDR2 YNFKEQ. DNA of the CDR3: TGTGCCAGCAGTCCAAAGGAATCTGGCGGGGGGATCATGAGGGAGCAGTACTTC. It specifies CASSPKESGGGIMREQYF.

The chain uses TRBV9 and TRBJ2-2; TRBD2 might be the D (6 bases). The V end lost 4 bases, the J end lost 0 bases, and 10 bases lay between the germline ends. The CDR3 sequence is 15 residues long. The germline V gene has CDR1 SGDLS and CDR2 YYNGEE. The CDR3 protein is CASSPGGPNTGELFF. The DNA of the CDR3 is TGTGCCAGCAGCCCTGGAGGGCCGAACACCGGGGAGCTGTTTTTT.

The V gene is TRBV5-4, the J gene TRBJ2-3, with a tentative D call TRBD2 (6 bases). The germline gives CDR1 SGHNT, CDR2 YYREEE (reference sequence). Trimming left V 0 bases short and J 8 bases short, with 16 bases between. The CDR3 sequence is 15 residues long. CDR3 amino acids: CASSLVVGRSSTQYF. As DNA, the CDR3 is TGTGCCAGCAGCTTGGTCGTCGGGAGAAGTAGTACGCAGTATTTT.

The chain links TRBV7-9 to TRBJ2-1; 7 bases are a match to TRBD1. Per the germline V gene, CDR1 is SEHNR and CDR2 is FQNEAQ (reference sequence). The CDR3 length is 16 residues. Trimming cost V 6 bases and J 3 bases; bases outside gene matches: 11. CDR3 in amino acids: CASSPYRGRNYNEQFF. In DNA, the CDR3 is TGTGCCAGCAGTCCCTACAGGGGTAGAAACTACAATGAGCAGTTCTTC.

The rearrangement joins TRBV19 to TRBJ1-5; no reliable D call. The CDR3 runs 14 residues. Trimming pared 3 bases from V and 0 bases from J, leaving 6 bases between. Looked up from germline, CDR1 is LNHDA and CDR2 is SQIVND (reference sequence). Here the CDR3 DNA reads TGTGCCAGTAGTATCGGGAATAGCAATCAGCCCCAGCATTTT. Amino acid sequence: CASSIGNSNQPQHF.

The J gene is TRBJ1-3, the V gene TRBV9; D gene uncertain. The CDR3 length is 16 residues. Germline V CDR1 and CDR2: SGDLS, YYNGEE. Trimming pared 0 bases from V and 3 bases from J, leaving 13 bases between. The CDR3 reads CASSVAPAGNGNTIYF. For the CDR3, the DNA is TGTGCCAGCAGCGTAGCACCAGCGGGTAATGGAAACACCATATATTTT.

The J gene is TRBJ2-3, the V gene TRBV11-3; TRBD2 matches at 9 bases. The CDR3 consists of 14 residues. V shed 3 bases, J shed 4 bases, and the junction held 2 bases outside the gene matches. Germline V gene data show CDR1 as SGHNT and CDR2 as YENEEA. CDR3 sequence reads: CASSFRGRADTQYF. In nucleotides, the CDR3 is TGTGCCAGCAGCTTTCGCGGGAGGGCAGATACGCAGTATTTT.

The chain recombines TRBV28 with TRBJ2-7, with TRBD2 matching over 8 bases. V was clipped by 4 bases and J by 5 bases; unmatched bases: 19. CDR3 size: 18 residues. Germline loops: CDR1 MDHEN, CDR2 SYDVKM. The DNA for the CDR3 is TGTGCCAGCAGTTCAATCGTGACGAGCGGGAGATGGAGGGACGAGCAGTACTTC. Translated: CASSSIVTSGRWRDEQYF.